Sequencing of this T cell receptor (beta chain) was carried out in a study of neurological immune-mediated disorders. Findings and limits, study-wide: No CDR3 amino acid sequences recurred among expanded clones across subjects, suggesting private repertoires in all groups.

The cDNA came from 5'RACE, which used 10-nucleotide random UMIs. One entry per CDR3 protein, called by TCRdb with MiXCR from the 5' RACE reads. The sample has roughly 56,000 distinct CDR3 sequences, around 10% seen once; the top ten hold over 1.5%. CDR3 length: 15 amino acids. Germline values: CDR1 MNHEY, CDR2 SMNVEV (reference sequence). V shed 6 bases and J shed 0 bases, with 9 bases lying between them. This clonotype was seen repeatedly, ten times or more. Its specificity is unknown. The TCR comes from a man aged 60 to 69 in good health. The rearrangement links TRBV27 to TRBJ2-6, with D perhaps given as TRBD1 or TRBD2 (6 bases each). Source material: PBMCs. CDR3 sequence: CASRRGDSGANVLTF. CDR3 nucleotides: TGTGCCAGCAGAAGGGGGGACTCTGGGGCCAACGTCCTGACTTTC.